The clone carrying this TCR beta chain has a handful of counts. Its antigen is as yet unknown. RNA transcripts gave rise to amplified TCR beta CDR3 regions. TCR CDR3 regions were first amplified by RT-PCR with HTBI primers. Each CDR3 protein gets one entry after TCRdb re-called the multiplex PCR reads with MiXCR. Here the sample spans about 560,000 distinct CDR3 sequences, approximately 15% being singletons. V was cut by 0 bases and J by 4 bases, with 16 bases left in between. This CDR3 comprises 16 residues. The V gene's germline CDR1 is SGDLS and CDR2 YYNGEE. The sample originates from a study of T cells in Graves' hyperthyroidism and ophthalmopathy. Whole-study findings and limits: The model anticipated ophthalmopathy a median about 7 months pre-onset.

The origin of this receptor is a woman under 40 with Graves' hyperthyroidism. The specimen sequenced was blood. The chain combines TRBV9 with TRBJ2-5; D not certain. CDR3 nucleotides: TGTGCCAGCAGCGTAGGGTCAGGTCCCTTCGGAGAGACCCAGTACTTC. As protein: CASSVGSGPFGETQYF.